The next 8 T cell receptor beta chains were all read from a single sample in a study of control samples from healthy donors and cancer patients. Assay: immunoSEQ multiplex PCR; the TCRdb copy retains only in-frame clones and omits some. This table has over 150,000 clones, around 94% appearing once. The sample taken for sequencing was blood. These receptors originate from a young man in good health.

The V call is TRBV7-8, the J call TRBJ2-7, with 11 nucleotides matching TRBD1. The CDR3 extends over 16 amino acids. J was trimmed by 0 bases and V by 4 bases; bases with no gene match: 5. The V gene's germline CDR1 is SGHVS and CDR2 FQNEAQ. The CDR3 sequence is CASSSRTGGFSYEQYF. CDR3 DNA sequence: TGTGCCAGCAGCTCGAGGACAGGGGGCTTCTCCTACGAGCAGTACTTC.

This sequence joins TRBV5-6 and TRBJ2-2, with D perhaps matching TRBD2 (5 bases). This CDR3 spans 15 amino acids. V lost 0 bases and J lost 5, with 11 bases in between. Germline V lookup: CDR1 SGHDT, CDR2 YYEEEE. The CDR3 reads CASSLGSVHTGELFF. In nucleotides, the CDR3 is TGTGCCAGCAGCTTGGGTAGCGTTCATACCGGGGAGCTGTTTTTT.

The chain couples TRBV7-9 to TRBJ1-1; 7 bases are a match to TRBD1. CDR3 length: 15 amino acids. Germline CDR1 is SEHNR and CDR2 is FQNEAQ (reference sequence). J lost 4 bases, V lost 1 base, and 6 bases had no gene match. This chain's CDR3 is CASSLEEGAGTEAFF. The CDR3 region has the DNA TGTGCCAGCAGCTTAGAGGAGGGGGCTGGCACTGAAGCTTTCTTT.

The chain employs TRBV7-2 and TRBJ2-5, with TRBD2 matching 11 bases. Losses at the gene ends were 2 bases for V and 5 bases for J; bases not matched to a gene: 7. The germline CDR1 and CDR2 sequences are SGHTA and FQGNSA. The CDR3 is 16 residues long. The CDR3 DNA reads as TGTGCCAGCAGCTTACGTAGCGGGGGGGCCGGGGAGACCCAGTACTTC. It encodes CASSLRSGGAGETQYF.

The chain couples TRBV4-3 to TRBJ1-3; weak D call: TRBD1 (5 bases). CDR1 and CDR2 from the germline V gene are LGHNA and YSLEER. Trimming took off 6 bases at V and 2 bases at J, with 11 bases between the two ends. CDR3 length equals 14 residues. The CDR3 protein is CASSPGDAGNTIYF. In DNA, the CDR3 is TGCGCCAGCAGTCCTGGGGACGCTGGAAACACCATATATTTT.

Here the CDR3 DNA reads TGTGCCAGCAGTTATCAAAGGGACACTGAAGCTTTCTTT. This sequence encodes CASSYQRDTEAFF. The chain recombines TRBV27 with TRBJ1-1; D is unclear. CDR1 and CDR2 from the germline V gene are MNHEY and SMNVEV (reference sequence). With 4 bases removed from V and 3 bases from J, the gap between germline ends came to 9 bases. CDR3 size: 13 residues.

This clone was seen a few times. V gene TRBV9 combines with J gene TRBJ2-2, with TRBD2 matching 11 bases. The CDR3 runs to 18 residues. The V and J ends lost 0 bases and 1 base, in that order; junction bases with no gene match: 5. Germline lookup yields CDR1 SGDLS and CDR2 YYNGEE. The CDR3 nucleotides are TGTGCCAGCAGCGTAGAGGTGACTAGCGGGATGAACACCGGGGAGCTGTTTTTT. Its protein product is CASSVEVTSGMNTGELFF. The full variable domain, its missing parts supplied by reference TRBV9 and TRBJ2-2, is DSGVTQTPKHLITATGQRVTLRCSPRSGDLSVYWYQQSLDQGLQFLIQYYNGEERAKGNILERFSAQQFPDLHSELNLSSLELGDSALYFCASSVEVTSGMNTGELFFGEGSRLTVL.

The genes are TRBV4-1 and TRBJ2-7, with a possible D match to TRBD2 (5 bases). Germline CDR1 is MGHRA and CDR2 is YSYEKL. This CDR3 has 14 amino acids. V dropped 6 bases and J dropped 5 bases, with 17 bases sitting between them. CDR3 in amino acids: CASSYGLRRDEQYF. The CDR3, as DNA: TGCGCCAGCAGTTATGGACTCCGCCGGGACGAGCAGTACTTC.